This T cell receptor (beta chain) was found in a study of a mutant IDH1 vaccine in newly diagnosed glioma. About the research overall: V12 took place at week 35, and V13 at week 47.

Germline CDR1 MGHDK, CDR2 SYGVNS. This CDR3 region has 16 residues. V shed 1 base, J shed 2 bases, and the junction held 4 bases outside the gene matches. Time point indicated: week 35, safety follow-up. All doses held 300 ug of mutant IDH1 20-mer peptide, with topical imiquimod. TCRdb's table, derived via immunoSEQ multiplex PCR, lists solely in-frame clones and lacks some. The data contain tens of thousands of clones, roughly 92% of them seen just once; the ten biggest clones take up 2% to 2.5%. Only a few counts were recorded for this clone. The antigen is undetermined. This receptor was taken from a man aged 45-65 years with glioma. The sequenced sample was PBMCs, obtained from a glioma patient whose treatment included an IDH1 peptide vaccine. The V call is TRBV25-1, the J call TRBJ2-1; the match to TRBD2 covers 8 bases. Here the CDR3 DNA reads TGTGCCAGCAGTGAATTGCGGGGGGATACCTACAATGAGCAGTTCTTC. The encoded protein is CASSELRGDTYNEQFF.